The 29 T cell receptor beta chains reported below all come from one sample, sequenced in a study of technical replicates of blood from four donors. Clones were read by immunoSEQ multiplex PCR, and TCRdb kept only the in-frame ones, dropping some. The sample lists 45,000 to 65,000 clones; 94% were seen once. The specimen was T cells isolated from PBMCs. These receptors originate from a human donor in good health.

The chain has TRBV6-5 and TRBJ1-2, with TRBD1 identical over 8 bases. Germline CDR1 is MNHEY and CDR2 is SVGAGI. V lost 7 bases and J lost 4; bases outside the gene matches: 5. This CDR3 is 13 amino acids long. CDR3 region: CASKRTGSYGYTF. CDR3 nucleotide sequence: TGTGCCAGCAAACGGACAGGGAGCTATGGCTACACCTTC.

V gene TRBV5-4 combines with J gene TRBJ2-1; no firm D call. Germline assignment: CDR1 SGHNT and CDR2 YYREEE (reference sequence). The germline V and J ends were trimmed by 0 bases and 0 bases, with 7 bases remaining between them. CDR3 length equals 15 residues. Written as DNA, the CDR3 is TGTGCCAGCAGCTTGGCTCGGAGCTCCTACAATGAGCAGTTCTTC. It encodes CASSLARSSYNEQFF.

The rearrangement joins TRBV28 to TRBJ1-2; TRBD1 matches at 9 bases. Unmatched junction bases numbered 7, after V lost 5 bases and J lost 3 bases. The V gene's germline CDR1 is MDHEN and CDR2 SYDVKM. The CDR3 totals 15 residues. The CDR3 coding sequence is TGTGCCAGCAGTCCCCGGGACAGGGTATACTATGGCTACACCTTC. It translates to CASSPRDRVYYGYTF.

The chain joins TRBV10-2 to TRBJ2-2; no clear D. This CDR3 contains 11 residues. Per germline, CDR1 WSHSY and CDR2 SAAADI. Deletions cut 5 bases from V and 7 bases from J, with 5 bases between. CDR3 sequence: CASSNNGELFF. The CDR3 DNA reads as TGCGCCAGCAGTAATAACGGGGAGCTGTTTTTT.

The V call is TRBV29-1, the J call TRBJ1-5; 8 bases align to TRBD1. Germline values: CDR1 SQVTM, CDR2 ANQGSEA. Trimming removed 5 bases from V and 6 bases from J; junction bases left unmatched: 18. The CDR3 is 17 residues long. The CDR3 is CSVRVRGRRGILQPQHF. CDR3 DNA: TGCAGCGTTAGGGTCAGGGGGCGAAGAGGAATTCTTCAGCCCCAGCATTTT.

The rearrangement joins TRBV5-4 to TRBJ2-1; perhaps TRBD2 as D (5 bases). Germline V gives CDR1 SGHNT, CDR2 YYREEE (reference sequence). The CDR3 contains 14 residues. Trimming pared 0 bases from V and 6 bases from J, leaving 10 bases between. CDR3 sequence reads: CASSLGEPGNEQFF. The CDR3 DNA reads as TGTGCCAGCAGCTTGGGGGAGCCCGGCAATGAGCAGTTCTTC.

The chain joins TRBV5-6 to TRBJ1-5; D remains unclear. V lost 2 bases and J 1 base, leaving 10 bases between the germline ends. The germline V gene has CDR1 SGHDT and CDR2 YYEEEE. CDR3 length: 15 amino acids. DNA of the CDR3: TGTGCCAGCAGCTTTTCGGTACGAAGCAATCAGCCCCAGCATTTT. Its protein is CASSFSVRSNQPQHF.

V is TRBV7-9 and J is TRBJ1-2, with a tentative D call TRBD1 (6 bases). The germline V gene encodes CDR1 SEHNR and CDR2 FQNEAQ (reference sequence). V was pared by 5 bases and J by 5 bases, with 15 bases between. The CDR3 length is 14 residues. The CDR3: CASSPTDSGYGYTF. Written as DNA, the CDR3 is TGTGCCAGCAGCCCCACGGACAGTGGGTATGGCTACACCTTC.

The chain combines TRBV9 with TRBJ1-2, with a tentative D call TRBD1 (6 bases). Germline lookup yields CDR1 SGDLS and CDR2 YYNGEE. The CDR3 has 13 amino acids. V was shortened by 0 bases and J by 6 bases, with 9 bases between the two germline ends. CDR3 region: CASSVGEGDGYTF. DNA for the CDR3: TGTGCCAGCAGCGTAGGAGAGGGGGATGGCTACACCTTC. The full variable domain, completed using reference TRBV9 and TRBJ1-2, is DSGVTQTPKHLITATGQRVTLRCSPRSGDLSVYWYQQSLDQGLQFLIQYYNGEERAKGNILERFSAQQFPDLHSELNLSSLELGDSALYFCASSVGEGDGYTFGSGTRLTVV.

This clone was seen just once. The chain joins TRBV5-4 to TRBJ1-1, with D unclear. V was cut by 6 bases and J by 1 base, with 13 bases left in between. The CDR3 has 14 residues. Per the germline V gene, CDR1 is SGHNT and CDR2 is YYREEE (reference sequence). The DNA for the CDR3 is TGTGCCAGCAACAGCCCCGATAAGAACACTGAAGCTTTCTTT. Its translation: CASNSPDKNTEAFF.

Written as DNA, the CDR3 is TGTGCCAGCAGCTCAGGGTTGAACACTGAAGCTTTCTTT. This sequence encodes CASSSGLNTEAFF. The V and J genes are TRBV11-2 and TRBJ1-1; possibly TRBD1 for D (5 bases). Germline V lookup: CDR1 SGHAT, CDR2 FQNNGV. CDR3 size: 13 residues. V was trimmed by 4 bases and J by 0 bases, leaving 6 bases between them.

The chain joins TRBV28 to TRBJ1-2; D gene ambiguous. The ends were cut back, 5 bases at V and 0 bases at J, with 10 bases in the middle. Germline lookup yields CDR1 MDHEN and CDR2 SYDVKM. The CDR3 consists of 14 residues. CDR3 in amino acids: CASSQWPANYGYTF. As DNA, the CDR3 is TGTGCCAGCAGTCAGTGGCCAGCTAACTATGGCTACACCTTC.

The CDR3 region is CASSQSETGWGYGYTF. CDR3 sequence (DNA): TGTGCCAGCAGCCAATCCGAGACAGGGTGGGGCTATGGCTACACCTTC. The chain employs TRBV16 and TRBJ1-2; 7 nucleotides match TRBD1. CDR1 is KGHSY, CDR2 FQNENV, per germline. The CDR3 is made up of 16 amino acids. V shed 0 bases, J shed 4 bases, and the junction held 8 bases outside the gene matches.

The chain joins TRBV28 to TRBJ2-2; no clear D gene. V lost 7 bases and J 0 bases, leaving 12 bases between the germline ends. From germline, CDR1 is MDHEN and CDR2 SYDVKM. The length of the CDR3 is 15 residues. The CDR3 DNA sequence: TGTGCCAGCAATCCTCCCTACCCGAACACCGGGGAGCTGTTTTTT. Encoded protein: CASNPPYPNTGELFF.

The chain couples TRBV7-2 to TRBJ2-7; 11 nucleotides line up with TRBD2. The CDR3 is made up of 15 amino acids. V trimming: 2 bases; J trimming: 0 bases; junction bases outside the gene matches: 0. Germline V CDR1 and CDR2: SGHTA, FQGNSA. The DNA of the CDR3 is TGTGCCAGCAGCTTACTAGCGGGGGGCTCCTACGAGCAGTACTTC. As protein: CASSLLAGGSYEQYF.

This clone was recorded only once. This chain joins TRBV18 and TRBJ2-3, with 10 positions matching TRBD2. Looked up from germline, CDR1 is KGHSH and CDR2 is LQKENI. This CDR3 contains 16 residues. Unmatched junction bases numbered 6, after V lost 0 bases and J lost 6 bases. This chain's CDR3 is CASSPPWLAGDDTQYF. CDR3 bases: TGTGCCAGCTCACCACCGTGGCTAGCGGGAGATGATACGCAGTATTTT.

The chain joins TRBV5-1 to TRBJ2-3; tentative D call: TRBD2 (6 bases). V dropped 5 bases and J dropped 1 base, with 20 bases sitting between them. CDR1 and CDR2 from the germline V gene are SGHRS and YFSETQ. The CDR3 consists of 17 residues. CDR3 coding DNA: TGCGCCAGCAGGAGTTTCAGTACGGGAGACGGCACAGATACGCAGTATTTT. Its protein product is CASRSFSTGDGTDTQYF.

The chain is built from TRBV29-1 and TRBJ1-4, with D possibly matching TRBD1 (6 bases). The CDR3 runs 15 residues. Trimming shortened V by 6 bases and J by 6 bases, and 20 bases separated the two germline ends. The germline V gene has CDR1 SQVTM and CDR2 ANQGSEA. The CDR3 nucleotides are TGCAGCGTGAAAACCCCGGGACACAGGGATGAAAAACTGTTTTTT. Its protein is CSVKTPGHRDEKLFF.

This rearrangement joins TRBV5-6 to TRBJ1-2, with 7 bases aligning to TRBD1. The J segment lost 4 bases and the V segment lost 0 bases, leaving 6 bases of the junction unmatched. This CDR3 comprises 15 residues. The germline CDR1 and CDR2 sequences are SGHDT and YYEEEE. The CDR3 protein is CASSLGMTGTYGYTF. In DNA form, the CDR3 reads TGTGCCAGCAGCTTGGGGATGACAGGGACCTATGGCTACACCTTC. The variable domain in full, with the rest retrieved from reference TRBV5-6 and TRBJ1-2, is DAGVTQSPTHLIKTRGQQVTLRCSPKSGHDTVSWYQQALGQGPQFIFQYYEEEERQRGNFPDRFSGHQFPNYSSELNVNALLLGDSALYLCASSLGMTGTYGYTFGSGTRLTVV.

J is TRBJ2-1 and V is TRBV28, with 11 bases aligning to TRBD2. V lost 1 base and J lost 0; bases outside the gene matches: 8. CDR1 is MDHEN, CDR2 SYDVKM, per germline. CDR3 length: 19 residues. The DNA of the CDR3 is TGTGCCAGCAGTTTATCCGGACTAGCGGGCCTTAGCTCCTACAATGAGCAGTTCTTC. It translates to CASSLSGLAGLSSYNEQFF.

CDR3 sequence (DNA): TGTGCCAGCAGCTTAGGCGGACAGGGGTCCTACAATGAGCAGTTCTTC. This encodes CASSLGGQGSYNEQFF. The J gene is TRBJ2-1, the V gene TRBV11-3; TRBD1 aligns across 9 bases. This CDR3 spans 16 amino acids. J gave up 1 base and V 1 base, and 2 bases lay outside the gene matches. The germline CDR1 and CDR2 sequences are SGHNT and YENEEA.

The gene calls are TRBV13 and TRBJ1-1; no definite D call. Germline CDR1 and CDR2: PRHDT and FYEKMQ (reference sequence). V was pared by 5 bases and J by 2 bases, with 9 bases between. This CDR3 spans 13 amino acids. The CDR3 DNA sequence: TGTGCCAGCAGCCAGATGGTAAACACTGAAGCTTTCTTT. Translating it yields CASSQMVNTEAFF.

This clone has more than one count but fewer than ten. V usage is TRBV11-2 and J usage is TRBJ2-3; 9 positions match TRBD2. This CDR3 has 15 amino acids. With 4 bases clipped from V and 3 bases from J, the junction kept 5 bases outside the gene matches. Germline V gives CDR1 SGHAT, CDR2 FQNNGV. The CDR3 nucleotides are TGTGCCAGCAGCTCATTAGCGGGAGCGACAGATACGCAGTATTTT. Its protein product is CASSSLAGATDTQYF.

The chain combines TRBV6-5 with TRBJ2-5, with a weak D call TRBD2 (6 bases). V gave up 6 bases and J gave up 5 bases, with 19 bases separating them. The CDR3 sequence is 15 residues long. The germline gives CDR1 MNHEY, CDR2 SVGAGI. This CDR3 reads CASSPHGGLLETQYF. CDR3 DNA sequence: TGTGCCAGCAGCCCGCATGGAGGGTTGTTGGAGACCCAGTACTTC.

The chain combines TRBV9 with TRBJ1-4; D is perhaps TRBD1 (6 bases). Germline V gene lookup returns CDR1 SGDLS and CDR2 YYNGEE. V gave up 4 bases and J gave up 1 base, with 23 bases separating them. CDR3 length equals 19 residues. The CDR3 DNA is TGTGCCAGCAGCTTAAGGACAGAGGGGAAACCGATAACTAATGAAAAACTGTTTTTT. Translation gives CASSLRTEGKPITNEKLFF.

Written as DNA, the CDR3 is TGCAGCATACTCTTGGGGGACAGGGGGCTCCAAGAGACCCAGTACTTC. As protein: CSILLGDRGLQETQYF. The gene calls are TRBV29-1 and TRBJ2-5, with 12 bases identical to TRBD1. Trimming at V came to 8 bases and at J to 1 base, leaving 11 bases not matched to a gene. The CDR3 length is 16 residues. CDR1 and CDR2 (germline): SQVTM, ANQGSEA. Using reference TRBV29-1 and TRBJ2-5 for the parts outside the CDR3, the full variable domain is SAVISQKPSRDICQRGTSLTIQCQVDSQVTMMFWYRQQPGQSLTLIATANQGSEATYESGFVIDKFPISRPNLTFSTLTVSNMSPEDSSIYLCSILLGDRGLQETQYFGPGTRLLVL.

The V gene is TRBV11-3, the J gene TRBJ2-7; D call uncertain. The ends were cut back, 2 bases at V and 7 bases at J, with 21 bases in the middle. The CDR3 runs 16 residues. CDR1 is SGHNT, CDR2 YENEEA, per germline. The CDR3 region is CASSLIASLSPREQYF. The CDR3 bases are TGTGCCAGCAGCTTAATCGCGTCTCTTAGCCCTCGGGAGCAGTACTTC.

This chain links TRBV7-6 with TRBJ2-7; possible D gene TRBD2, 5 bases. The CDR3 has 13 amino acids. Germline CDR1 and CDR2: SGHVS and FNYEAQ. Trimming took off 6 bases at V and 5 bases at J, with 14 bases between the two ends. The DNA for the CDR3 is TGTGCCAGCAGATCTTACGGGAAAAACGAGCAGTACTTC. Amino acid sequence: CASRSYGKNEQYF.

This clone appeared a single time. The J gene is TRBJ2-5, the V gene TRBV28; 9 bases line up with TRBD2. CDR1 is MDHEN, CDR2 SYDVKM, per germline. The CDR3 length is 14 residues. V was pared by 8 bases and J by 9 bases, with 13 bases of the junction left unmatched. The CDR3 reads CASGTAGGLVSQYF. The CDR3 DNA reads as TGTGCCAGCGGGACAGCGGGAGGTTTAGTATCCCAGTACTTC.